This T cell receptor beta chain was profiled in a study of T-cell memory formation after mild COVID-19. This clonotype appeared a few times. The CDR3 extends over 13 amino acids. V lost 9 bases and J lost 9, with 17 bases in between. Germline assignment: CDR1 KGHDR and CDR2 SFDVKD. TCRdb called the 5' RACE reads again in MiXCR, with one record for every CDR3 protein. The sample holds over 45,000 distinct CDR3 sequences, approximately 9% seen once. The genes are TRBV24-1 and TRBJ2-1; D not certain. The source is an adult woman who had mild COVID-19 (a few samples of this study predate the infection). Cell type and time point are not known. The sample taken for sequencing was PBMCs or a T cell subset sorted from them (not recorded which). The CDR3 DNA is TGTGCCACCGTGGGGTGGGCGAGCGCTGAGCAGTTCTTC. Its protein is CATVGWASAEQFF.